A single T cell receptor (beta chain) is shown here with its context. Its antigen specificity is not known. Per-nucleotide qualities are absent, and no much larger clonotype sits a single base away. This sample stems from a study of cytomegalovirus exposure and HLA in healthy donors (dated by TCRdb to the late 2010s). For the study in its entirety: According to an earlier analysis of 550 to 750 of the donors, about 170 million T cells yielded roughly 110 million unique TCR beta sequences and 276 Gb of sequence data. In a later analysis, previously published TCR beta repertoires from about 670 donors were re-analyzed and high-resolution HLA genotyping was added so that TCR occurrence patterns could be studied. Every discovery cohort repertoire had been produced on one sequencing platform. Rather than using new phenotypic data, the later analysis identified candidate immune exposures from TCR beta sequences and from how often those sequences occurred across donors. About 280 gigabases of sequencing data and roughly 80 million unique TCR sequences made up an early release that covered approximately 620 HLA-typed donors. Using immunosequencing, the study profiled T cell repertoires from roughly 650 subjects and related those repertoires to cytomegalovirus serostatus. In a later genetic analysis, genome-wide SNP genotypes for 398 of the 666 donors were used, and that subset was treated as a discovery cohort. Roughly five DR-DQ haplotypes were handled as single units for association and clustering because linkage in the cohort was strong. Donor age, sex, ethnicity and CMV serostatus were compiled alongside the repertoire data. To predict cytomegalovirus infection status, the study brought together high-throughput TCR immunosequencing, statistical association of individual TCRs with disease status, and machine learning. Both class I and class II loci were covered by HLA typing, at four-digit resolution. Typing coverage differed by locus: A, B, C, DRB1 and DQB1 were typed in roughly 620-630 donors, DQA1 in approximately 520, DPA1 in 600 to 610, and DPB1 in 472. To decide whether each TCR beta V gene segment behaved as functional or pseudogenic, an earlier analysis of fewer than 750 of the donors relied on high-throughput TCR beta sequencing. The study aimed to test whether signatures of past pathogen exposure could be identified by cataloging public T cell receptors. Among the roughly 410 genotyped donors, about 83% belonged to the genetic ancestry cluster associated with self-reported Caucasian donors. On average, about 200,000 unique TCR beta nucleotide sequences were sequenced per donor among 300 to 500 genotyped donors of the cohort, with about 17% of those sequences being non-productive. Along with the approximately 650-subject first cohort, a separate validation cohort of over a hundred different subjects was used. Results and caveats for the whole study, not just this receptor: Broadly in line with IMGT annotations, most TCR beta V segments showed up in productive rearrangements about 90% or about 30% of the time in an earlier analysis of around 600 of the donors. According to a later genetic analysis, donors in an Asian-associated ancestry cluster had fewer N-insertions in productive TCRs than the approximately 630-donor mean. V-gene and J-gene trimming of TCR beta chains was associated with a missense DCLRE1C variant in a later genetic analysis, and the association was replicated in an independent cohort. Some IMGT-functional V segments, including TRBV6-2 and TRBV6-3, could not be distinguished by the 87-base-pair reads and were therefore excluded. The cohort was sequenced for TCR beta chains only, and without alpha or paired-chain data the features that could be detected were limited. A later analysis found that TCR association rates varied across HLA loci, with DRB1 alleles showing the most associated TCRs and HLA-C alleles the fewest. The classifier was reported to diagnose cytomegalovirus status with high specificity and sensitivity in both the original and validation cohorts. A later analysis reported that several top co-occurrence clusters appeared linked to parvovirus B19, influenza, CMV and Epstein-Barr virus. Specific HLA alleles were associated with roughly 17,000 TCR beta sequences at a false discovery rate of 0.05 in a later analysis. The study gave a list of some 150 TCR beta chains associated with cytomegalovirus. Because counts were too low, seventeen rarely observed V segments, including chromosome 9 orphons, were left out of the earlier analysis of several hundred of the donors. Across donors, most TCR sequences were observed very rarely, whereas some public TCRs were present in many individuals. In a later analysis, HLA-associated TCR beta chains were found to be more clonally expanded and to have lower generation probabilities than equally common non-associated chains. According to the authors, the approach could potentially be generalized to other disease states and immunological phenotypes. Correlated functional status among segregating V segments might be attributable to linkage disequilibrium, but an unknown experimental factor could not be ruled out. CMV serostatus was the only immune exposure information available for the cohort. In vitro tests confirmed that a few of the cytomegalovirus-associated TCR beta chains recognize cytomegalovirus antigens. When HLA alleles, especially DR and DQ, strongly co-occurred, attributing TCR associations to individual alleles was difficult. A group of highly shared sequence variants was considered likely to be a technical artifact of the sequencing pipeline. A further reported finding was that TCR beta sequences accurately predicted the HLA-A and HLA-B alleles for most subjects in the first cohort. HLA typing was unavailable for some donors at each locus, so association tests used only the typed subset. Most CMV-associated TCR beta chains appeared to be HLA-restricted in a later analysis, and the HLA associations seemed to be driven largely by CMV exposure. The presence/absence analyses assumed that sequencing depth was roughly uniform across donors, and that assumption may not be true.

In the germline V gene, CDR1 corresponds to SGHRS and CDR2 to YFSETQ. V loses 0 bases of germline sequence and J loses 7 bases, and the interval between the two ends is 16 bases. The CDR3 runs 15 amino acids, cysteine and phenylalanine included. CDR3 DNA only is kept here, 45 bases in frame from base 1. The cohort was made up of around 720 healthy bone marrow donors. At the time of sampling, every cohort member was nominally healthy, though immune exposures that went unrecorded were likely present. The donor was CMV seropositive and belonged to the group of 250 to 300 seropositive cohort members. A peripheral blood sample was collected from each donor, and TCR beta sequencing was performed on peripheral blood mononuclear cells. Genomic DNA extraction from the blood cell samples was performed with the Qiagen DNeasy Blood Extraction Kit. The library was prepared using the immunoSEQ multiplex PCR assay. A mixture of 60 forward primers for TCR Vbeta segments and 13 reverse primers for TCR Jbeta segments was used in the multiplex PCR. Amplification of the CDR3 region of rearranged TCR beta genes was performed with a multiplex PCR assay on genomic DNA. The amplified TCR beta libraries were sequenced on the Illumina HiSeq System as 87-base-pair reads. Processing in the source paper ran as follows. In a later analysis, roughly 80 million unique TCR beta chains were counted across the 500 to 850 repertoires, and some 10 million of these chains were shared by at least two donors. To remove PCR and sequencing errors, raw reads were error-corrected and collapsed into unique sequences using a nearest-neighbor algorithm that merged closely related sequences. Alignment of CDR3 sequences to IMGT reference sequences was used to assign V, D and J gene segments. For a sequence to be retained, a match of at least six nucleotides to both a V gene segment and a J gene segment was required. A rearrangement counted as productive if the CDR3 had no stop codons and remained in frame with V and J, and every other rearrangement counted as non-productive. Following IMGT convention, CDR3 was defined as the stretch from the second conserved V-encoded cysteine to the conserved J-encoded phenylalanine. Sequences without an unambiguous match to a single V gene segment were excluded from the earlier analysis of almost 600 of the donors. An earlier analysis of 550 to 650 of the donors classified V segments as functional when productive rearrangements were above 56.7% and as segregating when the standard deviation between donors was above 5%. A statistical classification framework was built for diagnosing cytomegalovirus status from the catalog of TCR beta chain sequences. A later analysis assigned V and J genes by comparing TCR nucleotide sequences with IMGT/GENE-DB human TR gene sequences. Using the TCRdist pipeline, a later analysis assigned CDR3 sequences along with most-parsimonious VDJ recombination scenarios. In a later analysis, every TCR beta chain was defined by the combination of its CDR3 amino acid sequence and its V-gene family, and reads without a unique V-gene family were dropped. A later analysis removed 592 highly shared, low-generation-probability nucleotide sequences to deal with suspected cross-contamination and a sequencing artifact. A later analysis calculated a clonal expansion index for each public chain from normalized within-repertoire ranks of inferred template counts. A later analysis computed generation probabilities with a VDJ recombination model fitted to out-of-frame rearrangements, and checked the results against IGoR. In a later analysis, hypergeometric tests were used to score TCR-TCR, TCR-HLA and TCR-CMV co-occurrence, with a repertoire-size bias correction applied to TCR pairs. A later analysis estimated false discovery rates by permuting HLA or CMV assignments 20 times. A later analysis grouped co-occurring TCRs with DBSCAN, adding TCRdist sequence similarity when clustering within HLA-allele-positive subsets. For co-occurrence clustering, repertoires with fewer than 30,000 or more than 120,000 public chains were excluded, along with roughly 5 repertoires with anomalous nucleotide sharing. In TCRdb, the immuneACCESS table is reduced to in-frame sequences with V and J assigned. These tables do not hold every clone; where another copy was compared, an unresolved V gene accounts for under half, and the others remain unexplained. D and trimming come from the DNA, and the V and J calls and clone size come from that table. This sample gives under 200,000 clones in total; over 70% of them show up just once. The ten biggest clones cover 7% of the sample.

In this chain, TRBV5-1 is recombined with TRBJ1-1, with no confident D gene call. The sequence was obtained from a woman in her thirties or forties in good health and CMV-seropositive. The sequenced sample consisted of PBMCs. The CDR3: CASSLALAGNNEAFF. The bases are TGCGCCAGCAGCTTGGCCTTGGCAGGTAATAATGAAGCTTTCTTT.